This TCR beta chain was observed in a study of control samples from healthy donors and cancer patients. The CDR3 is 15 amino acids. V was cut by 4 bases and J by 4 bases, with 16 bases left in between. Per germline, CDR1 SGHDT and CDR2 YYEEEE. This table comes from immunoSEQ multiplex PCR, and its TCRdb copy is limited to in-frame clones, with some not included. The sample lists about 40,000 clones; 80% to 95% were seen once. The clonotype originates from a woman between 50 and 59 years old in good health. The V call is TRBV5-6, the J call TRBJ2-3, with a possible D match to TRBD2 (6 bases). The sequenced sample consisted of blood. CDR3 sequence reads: CASSRDLGGPDTQYF. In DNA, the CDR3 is TGTGCCAGCAGCCGGGATTTGGGGGGACCAGATACGCAGTATTTT.